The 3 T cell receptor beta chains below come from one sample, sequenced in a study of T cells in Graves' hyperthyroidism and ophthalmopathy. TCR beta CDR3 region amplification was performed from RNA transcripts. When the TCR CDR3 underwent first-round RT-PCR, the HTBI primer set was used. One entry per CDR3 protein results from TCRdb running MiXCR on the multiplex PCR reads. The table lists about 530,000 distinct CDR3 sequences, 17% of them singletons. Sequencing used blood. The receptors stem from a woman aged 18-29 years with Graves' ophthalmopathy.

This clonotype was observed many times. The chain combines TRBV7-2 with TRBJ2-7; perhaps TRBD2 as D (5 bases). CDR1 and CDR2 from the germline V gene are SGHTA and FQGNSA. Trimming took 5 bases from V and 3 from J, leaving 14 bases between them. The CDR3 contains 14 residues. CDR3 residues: CASSTMGESYEQYF. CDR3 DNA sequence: TGTGCCAGCAGCACGATGGGAGAGAGCTACGAGCAGTACTTC.

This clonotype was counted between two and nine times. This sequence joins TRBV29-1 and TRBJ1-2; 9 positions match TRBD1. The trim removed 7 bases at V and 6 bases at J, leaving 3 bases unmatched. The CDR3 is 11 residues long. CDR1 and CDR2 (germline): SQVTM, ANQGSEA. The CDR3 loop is CSARTGDGYTF. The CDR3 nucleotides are TGCAGCGCCCGGACAGGGGATGGCTACACCTTC.

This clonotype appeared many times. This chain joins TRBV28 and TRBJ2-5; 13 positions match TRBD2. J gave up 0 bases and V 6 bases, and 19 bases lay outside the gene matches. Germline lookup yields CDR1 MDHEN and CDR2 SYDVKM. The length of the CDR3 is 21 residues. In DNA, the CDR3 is TGTGCCAGCAGCACGGGACAGGGTGGGACTAGCGGGGACTCGTACCAAGAGACCCAGTACTTC. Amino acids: CASSTGQGGTSGDSYQETQYF.